This entry lists 13 T cell receptor beta chains sequenced from one sample in a study of persistence of HIV-infected CD4 T cells (dated by TCRdb to about 2020). The antigens for these receptors are not known. The immunoSEQ hsTCRB assay version 4, run in survey mode, was used to sequence TCRbeta repertoires from genomic DNA. The source is immuneACCESS, and TCRdb retained only in-frame sequences with V and J called. Part of the clones is not carried over; for the studies checked, unresolved V genes explain less than half of this, and the remainder is unexplained. The sample has fewer than 40,000 clones on record, around 82% of them singletons. Roughly 0.9% of the sample is in the top ten clones. In light of the paper, this sample's treatment or condition label describes: suppressive antiretroviral therapy. Lysates of CMV-infected fibroblasts at 10 ug/mL were used to stimulate the cells. Memory populations depleted of antigen-responding cells were obtained by sorting nonresponding CD40L-negative CD69-negative CD45RO-high memory CD4+ T cells.

The sequencing here drew on CD4+ T cells sorted from PBMCs after roughly 17-hour stimulation, taken from a patient who received antiretroviral therapy. The sample's cell subset or site label, decoded: CD40L-CD69- CD45RO-high memory CD4 T cells not responding to CMV lysate. These TCRs come from an adult man with HIV who was CMV-seropositive.

The chain recombines TRBV5-1 with TRBJ2-2; tentatively, D is TRBD1 (5 bases). Trimming shortened V by 3 bases and J by 0 bases, and 9 bases separated the two germline ends. Germline-derived CDR1 and CDR2 are SGHRS and YFSETQ. The CDR3 has 15 residues. CDR3 protein: CASSYQGANTGELFF. The CDR3 DNA is TGCGCCAGCAGCTATCAGGGTGCGAACACCGGGGAGCTGTTTTTT.

The V gene is TRBV5-1, the J gene TRBJ2-5; tentative D call: TRBD2 (7 bases). Germline CDR1 SGHRS, CDR2 YFSETQ. The CDR3 is 15 residues long. Trimming took off 0 bases at V and 4 bases at J, with 13 bases between the two ends. CDR3 loop: CASSLDRGARETQYF. In DNA form, the CDR3 reads TGCGCCAGCAGCTTGGATCGGGGGGCAAGAGAGACCCAGTACTTC. Combining the CDR3 with reference TRBV5-1 and TRBJ2-5 gives the whole variable domain KAGVTQTPRYLIKTRGQQVTLSCSPISGHRSVSWYQQTPGQGLQFLFEYFSETQRNKGNFPGRFSGRQFSNSRSEMNVSTLELGDSALYLCASSLDRGARETQYFGPGTRLLVL.

The gene calls are TRBV7-2 and TRBJ2-7, with D uncertain. The CDR3 totals 15 residues. The germline V and J ends were trimmed by 1 base and 3 bases, with 13 bases remaining between them. CDR1 SGHTA and CDR2 FQGNSA come from the germline V gene. The CDR3 nucleotides are TGTGCCAGCAGCTTAGACCCGAATTTGATCTACGAGCAGTACTTC. Amino acid sequence: CASSLDPNLIYEQYF.

The J gene is TRBJ2-5, the V gene TRBV6-2 or TRBV6-3, with D perhaps assigned TRBD1 or TRBD2 (6 bases each). Germline V gene data show CDR1 as MNHEY and CDR2 as SVGEGT. V lost 1 base to trimming and J lost 5 bases, with 14 bases between them. This CDR3 region has 15 residues. In DNA, the CDR3 is TGTGCCAGCAGTTACTGGAGTCAGGGGAGGGAGACCCAGTACTTC. Encoded protein: CASSYWSQGRETQYF.

The chain couples TRBV7-2 to TRBJ2-1, with 7 bases lining up with TRBD1. V shed 2 bases and J 1 base; nucleotides not matched to a gene: 14. Germline V gene lookup returns CDR1 SGHTA and CDR2 FQGNSA. This CDR3 is 19 amino acids long. The CDR3 DNA is TGTGCCAGCAGCTTAAAGGGGCCTCCGGGACAGACTTCCTACAATGAGCAGTTCTTC. Translated: CASSLKGPPGQTSYNEQFF. The full variable domain, rest sourced from reference TRBV7-2 and TRBJ2-1, is GAGVSQSPSNKVTEKGKDVELRCDPISGHTALYWYRQSLGQGLEFLIYFQGNSAPDKSGLPSDRFSAERTGGSVSTLTIQRTQQEDSAVYLCASSLKGPPGQTSYNEQFFGPGTRLTVL.

This clone showed up just a few times. The J gene is TRBJ2-1, the V gene TRBV5-3; TRBD1 matches 8 bases. TRBV5-3 belongs to the ORF category, with a function that is uncertain. The trim removed 4 bases at V and 9 bases at J, leaving 3 bases unmatched. The CDR3 totals 12 residues. The CDR3 spells CARSGQGSEQFF. CDR3 in DNA: TGTGCCAGAAGCGGACAGGGTAGTGAGCAGTTCTTC.

The chain combines TRBV4-2 with TRBJ2-1; 9 positions agree with TRBD2. The V and J ends lost 5 bases and 5 bases, in that order; junction bases with no gene match: 4. The CDR3 consists of 14 residues. Per germline, CDR1 LGHNA and CDR2 YNFKEQ. CDR3 nucleotides: TGTGCCAGCAGCGGTAGCGGGGGCCACAATGAGCAGTTCTTC. Protein: CASSGSGGHNEQFF.

V is TRBV27 and J is TRBJ1-2, with D hard to call. The V end lost 2 bases, the J end lost 2 bases, and 15 bases lay between the germline ends. The germline V gene encodes CDR1 MNHEY and CDR2 SMNVEV (reference sequence). The CDR3 covers 16 residues. The CDR3 DNA reads as TGTGCCAGCAGTTTAAAGATCGCAGCCTCCAACTATGGCTACACCTTC. Its protein product is CASSLKIAASNYGYTF.

The rearrangement joins TRBV12-3 or TRBV12-4 to TRBJ2-3, with 7 bases matching TRBD1. CDR3 length: 12 amino acids. V was clipped by 5 bases and J by 8 bases; unmatched bases: 4. Here the CDR3 reads CASSTTGFTQYF. In DNA, the CDR3 is TGTGCCAGCAGTACGACAGGGTTTACGCAGTATTTT.

The gene calls are TRBV6-5 and TRBJ2-5; D uncertain. This CDR3 has 12 residues. Trimming stripped 11 bases from V and 2 bases from J, with 12 bases between. The germline V gene has CDR1 MNHEY and CDR2 SVGAGI. CDR3 sequence reads: CAARRQQETQYF. CDR3 DNA sequence: TGTGCCGCCCGACGGCAGCAAGAGACCCAGTACTTC.

The chain couples TRBV7-9 to TRBJ1-4, with D perhaps matching TRBD1 (5 bases). CDR1 is SEHNR and CDR2 is FQNEAQ in the germline V gene (reference sequence). Trimming shortened V by 5 bases and J by 6 bases, and 13 bases separated the two germline ends. The CDR3 sequence is 14 residues long. The CDR3 here is CASSTGGRDEKLFF. The CDR3 nucleotides read TGTGCCAGCAGCACCGGGGGGAGGGATGAAAAACTGTTTTTT. Using reference TRBV7-9 and TRBJ1-4 for the parts outside the CDR3, the full variable domain is DTGVSQNPRHKITKRGQNVTFRCDPISEHNRLYWYRQTLGQGPEFLTYFQNEAQLEKSRLLSDRFSAERPKGSFSTLEIQRTEQGDSAMYLCASSTGGRDEKLFFGSGTQLSVL.

This sequence joins TRBV3-1 (or the pseudogene TRBV3-2) and TRBJ2-3; D gene unclear. Germline assignment: CDR1 LGHDT and CDR2 YNNKEL (reference sequence). The CDR3 runs to 15 residues. Trimming took off 4 bases at V and 1 base at J, with 12 bases between the two ends. This chain's CDR3 is CASSLGLSGTDTQYF. Here the CDR3 DNA reads TGTGCCAGCAGCCTCGGTCTCTCAGGCACAGATACGCAGTATTTT.

This rearrangement joins TRBV24-1 to TRBJ2-1; 9 nucleotides agree with TRBD1. This CDR3 is built from 19 residues. J lost 5 bases, V lost 2 bases, and 15 bases had no gene match. CDR1 and CDR2 (germline): KGHDR, SFDVKD. This chain's CDR3 is CATSDSGGQGSILNNEQFF. The CDR3 nucleotides read TGTGCCACCAGTGATTCGGGAGGACAGGGGTCTATTCTTAACAATGAGCAGTTCTTC.